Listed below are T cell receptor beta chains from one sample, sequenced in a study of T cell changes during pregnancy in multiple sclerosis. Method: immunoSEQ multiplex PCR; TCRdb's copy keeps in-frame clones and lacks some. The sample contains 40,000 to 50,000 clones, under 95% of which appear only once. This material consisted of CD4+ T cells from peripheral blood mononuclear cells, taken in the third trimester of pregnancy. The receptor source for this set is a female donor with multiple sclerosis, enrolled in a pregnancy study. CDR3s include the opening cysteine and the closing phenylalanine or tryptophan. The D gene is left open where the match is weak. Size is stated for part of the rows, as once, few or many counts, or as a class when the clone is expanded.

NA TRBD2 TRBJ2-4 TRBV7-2 CASSFLWRGGLAKNIQYF TGTGCCAGCAGCTTCTTATGGCGGGGGGGCCTAGCCAAAAACATTCAGTACTTC
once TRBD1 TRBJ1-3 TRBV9 CASSLMTGGGNTIYF TGTGCCAGCAGCTTAATGACAGGGGGCGGAAACACCATATATTTT
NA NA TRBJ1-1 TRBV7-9 CASTPPGVNTEAFF TGTGCCAGCACCCCCCCGGGGGTGAACACTGAAGCTTTCTTT
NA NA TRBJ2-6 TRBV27 CASGRGLSGANVLTF TGTGCCAGCGGCAGGGGACTATCTGGGGCCAACGTCCTGACTTTC
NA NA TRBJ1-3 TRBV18 CASSPQILAGNTIYF TGTGCCAGCTCACCGCAGATTCTTGCTGGAAACACCATATATTTT
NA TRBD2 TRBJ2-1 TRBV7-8 CASSSAFERGSPYNEQFF TGTGCCAGCAGCTCCGCCTTTGAGCGGGGGAGCCCCTACAATGAGCAGTTCTTC
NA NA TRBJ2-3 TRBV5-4 CASSSFSLLSTDTQYF TGTGCCAGCAGCTCCTTTAGCCTACTTAGCACAGATACGCAGTATTTT
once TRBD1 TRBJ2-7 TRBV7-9 CASSLFGTVGEQYF TGTGCCAGCAGCTTATTCGGGACAGTGGGCGAGCAGTACTTC
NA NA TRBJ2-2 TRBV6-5 CASSSRVSGELFF TGTGCCAGCAGCTCCAGGGTTTCCGGGGAGCTGTTTTTT
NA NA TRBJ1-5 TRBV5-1 CASSPAGFGSNQPQHF TGCGCCAGCAGCCCCGCTGGTTTCGGGAGCAATCAGCCCCAGCATTTT
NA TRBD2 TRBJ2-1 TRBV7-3 CASSFGLAGYNEQFF TGTGCCAGCAGCTTTGGACTAGCGGGGTACAATGAGCAGTTCTTC
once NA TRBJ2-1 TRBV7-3 CASSLIPENEQFF TGTGCCAGCAGCCTCATTCCAGAAAATGAGCAGTTCTTC
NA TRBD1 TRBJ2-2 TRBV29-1 CSVATDRDTGELFF TGCAGCGTTGCCACGGACAGGGACACCGGGGAGCTGTTTTTT
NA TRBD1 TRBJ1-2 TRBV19 CASTAAGTAYGYTF TGTGCCAGTACCGCTGCCGGGACAGCATATGGCTACACCTTC
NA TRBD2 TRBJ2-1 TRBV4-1 CASSLSGAYNEQFF TGCGCCAGCAGCCTTAGCGGGGCGTACAATGAGCAGTTCTTC
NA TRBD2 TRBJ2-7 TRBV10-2 CASSESDSGSIYEQYF TGCGCCAGCAGTGAGTCGGATAGCGGGAGTATCTACGAGCAGTACTTC
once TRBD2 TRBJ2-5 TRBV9 CASSVGLAGETQYF TGTGCCAGCAGCGTAGGGCTAGCGGGCGAGACCCAGTACTTC
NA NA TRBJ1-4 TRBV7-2 CASSSRGRGYEKLFF TGTGCCAGCAGCTCGCGGGGGAGGGGGTATGAAAAACTGTTTTTT
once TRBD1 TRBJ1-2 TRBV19 CASRNRDRELANYGYTF TGTGCCAGTAGGAACCGGGACAGGGAGTTAGCTAACTATGGCTACACCTTC
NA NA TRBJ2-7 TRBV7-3 CASSPKGTLGQYF TGTGCCAGCAGCCCGAAGGGGACTCTAGGGCAGTACTTC
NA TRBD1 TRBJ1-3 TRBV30 CAWSVRGRGDTIYF TGTGCCTGGAGTGTACGAGGCAGGGGGGACACCATATATTTT
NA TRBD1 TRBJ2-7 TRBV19 CASSIGGGQGDEQYF TGTGCCAGTAGTATAGGAGGGGGCCAGGGGGACGAGCAGTACTTC
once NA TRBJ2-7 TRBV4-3 CASSQESRGSYEQYF TGCGCCAGCAGCCAAGAGAGCAGGGGCTCCTACGAGCAGTACTTC
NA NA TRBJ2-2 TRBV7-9 CASSLAGGNTGELFF TGTGCCAGCAGCTTAGCCGGAGGGAACACCGGGGAGCTGTTTTTT
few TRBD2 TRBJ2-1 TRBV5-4 CASSLGLAGYSSYNEQFF TGTGCCAGCAGCTTGGGACTAGCGGGGTACAGCTCCTACAATGAGCAGTTCTTC
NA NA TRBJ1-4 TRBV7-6 CASRGGSNEKLFF TGTGCCAGCAGGGGTGGGAGTAATGAAAAACTGTTTTTT
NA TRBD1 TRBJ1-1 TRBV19 CASRELDREFTEAFF TGTGCCAGTAGGGAACTAGACAGGGAGTTTACTGAAGCTTTCTTT
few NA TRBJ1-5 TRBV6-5 CASSGTRGQPQHF TGTGCCAGCAGTGGGACACGGGGACAGCCCCAGCATTTT
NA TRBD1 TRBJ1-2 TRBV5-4 CASSVLAQGVGGYTF TGTGCCAGCAGCGTGCTGGCACAGGGGGTGGGTGGCTACACCTTC
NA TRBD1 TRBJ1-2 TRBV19 CAIQGAHYTF TGTGCCATTCAGGGGGCACACTACACCTTC
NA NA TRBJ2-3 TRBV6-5 CASSSHTRTDTQYF TGTGCCAGCAGTTCGCACACTAGGACAGATACGCAGTATTTT
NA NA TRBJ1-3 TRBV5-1 CASSLAGESSGNTIYF TGCGCCAGCAGCTTGGCCGGGGAGAGCTCTGGAAACACCATATATTTT
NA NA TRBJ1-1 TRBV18 CASSPFDSRLNTEAFF TGTGCCAGCTCACCTTTCGACAGCCGCCTGAACACTGAAGCTTTCTTT
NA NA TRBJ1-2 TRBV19 CASRTGPTYYGYTF TGTGCCAGTAGGACAGGCCCGACGTACTATGGCTACACCTTC
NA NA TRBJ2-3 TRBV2 CASNKAVSTDTQYF TGTGCCAGCAATAAGGCGGTTTCGACAGATACGCAGTATTTT
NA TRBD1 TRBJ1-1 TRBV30 CAWAGQMNTEAFF TGTGCCTGGGCGGGACAGATGAACACTGAAGCTTTCTTT
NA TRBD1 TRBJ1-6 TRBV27 CASSRQGTYNSPLHF TGTGCCAGCAGTCGACAGGGGACGTATAATTCACCCCTCCACTTT
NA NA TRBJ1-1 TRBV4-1 CASSRGGSFNTEAFF TGCGCCAGCAGCCGGGGAGGGAGTTTTAACACTGAAGCTTTCTTT
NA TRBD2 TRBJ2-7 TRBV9 CASSPRLAGEPGSSYEQYF TGTGCCAGCAGCCCCCGGCTAGCGGGAGAGCCGGGGAGCTCCTACGAGCAGTACTTC
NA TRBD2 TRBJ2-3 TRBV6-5 CASKGLATDTQYF TGTGCCAGCAAGGGACTAGCGACGGATACGCAGTATTTT
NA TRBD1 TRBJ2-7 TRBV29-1 CSVDITGEGNYEQYF TGCAGCGTTGACATAACAGGGGAAGGAAACTACGAGCAGTACTTC